This T cell receptor (beta chain) was captured by sequencing in a study of T-cell memory formation after mild COVID-19. Study outcomes and limitations: While clones contracting from day 15 to 85 were balanced between CD4 and CD8, later expanders leaned CD4+. Most CD4+ clones that shrank were in CM and EM, while CD8+ ones turned up in EMRA.

This CDR3 has 16 residues. Germline CDR1 is SGHTA and CDR2 is FQGTGA. Between the trimmed V and J ends, which lost 0 bases and 6 bases, there was a span of 15 bases. TCR alpha and TCR beta cDNA libraries carrying sample barcodes and UMIs were produced by 5'RACE using constant-segment primers. TCRdb reprocessed the 5' RACE reads with MiXCR, giving one entry per CDR3 protein. The sample records around 530,000 distinct CDR3 sequences, less than 25% being singletons. Turning to this clonotype: What it binds is not known.

This sequence originates from an adult woman who had mild COVID-19 (a few samples of this study predate the infection). Cell type and time point are not known. The rearrangement links TRBV7-3 to TRBJ2-1, with D possibly being TRBD2 (6 bases). The sample was PBMCs or a T cell subset sorted from them (not recorded which). CDR3 amino acids: CASSLTNGGSSNEQFF. The CDR3, as DNA: TGTGCCAGCAGCTTAACGAACGGGGGATCATCCAATGAGCAGTTCTTC.